The source of this T cell receptor (beta chain) is a study of T cells in Graves' hyperthyroidism and ophthalmopathy. Researchers amplified the TCR beta CDR3 regions from RNA transcripts. The HTBI primer set was used in a first-round RT-PCR of the TCR CDR3. TCRdb analysed the multiplex PCR reads with MiXCR anew, one entry per CDR3 protein. This sample has about 640,000 distinct CDR3 sequences, with roughly 20% found just once. Germline assignment: CDR1 MNHEY and CDR2 SMNVEV (reference sequence). The CDR3 is 14 residues long. V was clipped by 3 bases and J by 13 bases, with 16 bases between them. This clonotype has a count of ten or more.

Sequencing was carried out using blood. The TCR originated in a man younger than 40 with Graves' ophthalmopathy. The V gene is TRBV27, the J gene TRBJ1-6, with D tentatively TRBD1 (5 bases). The CDR3 loop is CASSFRDGILPLHF. The CDR3 nucleotides read TGTGCCAGCAGTTTCAGGGACGGAATATTGCCCCTCCACTTT.